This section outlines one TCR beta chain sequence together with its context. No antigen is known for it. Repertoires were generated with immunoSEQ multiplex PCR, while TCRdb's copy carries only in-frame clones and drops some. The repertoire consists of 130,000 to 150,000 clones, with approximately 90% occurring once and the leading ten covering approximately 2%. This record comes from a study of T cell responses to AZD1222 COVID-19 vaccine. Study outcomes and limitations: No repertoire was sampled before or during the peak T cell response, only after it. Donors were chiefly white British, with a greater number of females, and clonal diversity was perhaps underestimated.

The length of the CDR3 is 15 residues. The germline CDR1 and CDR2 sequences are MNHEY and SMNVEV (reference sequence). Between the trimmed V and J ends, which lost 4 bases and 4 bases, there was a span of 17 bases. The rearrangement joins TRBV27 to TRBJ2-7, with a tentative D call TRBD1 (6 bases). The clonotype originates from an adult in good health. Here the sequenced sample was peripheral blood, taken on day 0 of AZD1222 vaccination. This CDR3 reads CASSSYRTASYEQYF. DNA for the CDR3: TGTGCCAGCAGTTCCTATCGGACAGCCAGTTACGAGCAGTACTTC.